Listed here are 3 T cell receptor beta chains from one sample, sequenced in a study of regulatory T cells in long-lasting Graves disease. Investigators prepared the TCR beta libraries by applying iRepertoire HTBI primers and Arm-PCR of CDR3 regions. TCRdb passed the multiplex PCR reads through MiXCR, listing each CDR3 protein once. The table lists approximately 400,000 distinct CDR3 sequences, roughly a quarter of them singletons. This sample's time point: persistent/refractory GD, antithyroid drugs over 5 years with positive TRAb. Extracted PBMC RNA gave rise to the TCR library. Material: peripheral blood mononuclear cells (PBMCs), obtained when the disease was refractory, from a patient treated with antithyroid drugs. These receptors all come from a female donor with Graves disease.

About this clonotype: A read error is possible here, since a much larger clone lies one base away. The V call is TRBV28, the J call TRBJ1-1; D is possibly TRBD1 (5 bases). Germline V gene sequence: CDR1 MDHEN, CDR2 SYDVKM. The CDR3 has 16 residues. Here the CDR3 reads CASSFPLIAAGPEAIF. The CDR3 DNA is TGTGCCAGCAGTTTCCCCCTGATTGCGGCGGGGCCTGAAGCTATCTTT.

This chain uses TRBV7-2 with TRBJ1-5, with unresolved D. This CDR3 has 12 residues. Germline CDR1 and CDR2: SGHTA and FQGNSA. The V end lost 1 base, the J end lost 5 bases, and 3 bases lay between the germline ends. CDR3 coding DNA: TGTGCCAGCAGCTTAGATCATCAGCCCCAGCATTTT. Amino acid sequence: CASSLDHQPQHF.

This clonotype was counted ten times or more. This chain links TRBV2 with TRBJ2-7, with TRBD2 matching 8 bases. The ends lost 3 bases at V and 6 bases at J; junction bases unmatched: 13. Germline V gene sequence: CDR1 SNHLY, CDR2 FYNNEI. The CDR3 is 16 amino acids. CDR3 DNA: TGTGCCAGCAGTGATAGGTTAGCGGGAAAGGTATTCGAGCAGTACTTC. Amino acid sequence: CASSDRLAGKVFEQYF.